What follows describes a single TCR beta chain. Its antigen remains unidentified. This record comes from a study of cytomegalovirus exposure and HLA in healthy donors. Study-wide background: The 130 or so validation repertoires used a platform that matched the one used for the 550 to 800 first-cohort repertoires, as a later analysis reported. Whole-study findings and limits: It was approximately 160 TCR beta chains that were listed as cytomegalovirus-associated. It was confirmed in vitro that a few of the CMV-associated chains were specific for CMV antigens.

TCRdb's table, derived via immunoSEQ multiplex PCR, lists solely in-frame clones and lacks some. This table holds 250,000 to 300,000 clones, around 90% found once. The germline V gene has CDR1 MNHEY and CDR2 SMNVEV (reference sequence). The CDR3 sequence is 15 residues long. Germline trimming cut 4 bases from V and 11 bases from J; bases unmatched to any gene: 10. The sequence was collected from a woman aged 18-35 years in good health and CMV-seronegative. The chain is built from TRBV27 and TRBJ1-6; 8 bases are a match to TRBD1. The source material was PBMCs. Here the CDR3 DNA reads TGTGCCAGCAGTTCCTCTGGGACAGGTTACGCACCCCTCCACTTT. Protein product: CASSSSGTGYAPLHF.